These 28 T cell receptor beta chains were sequenced from one sample in a study of T cell repertoires in cytomegalovirus infection. Via MiXCR, TCRdb re-called the reads, giving one row per CDR3 protein. The table records some 300,000 distinct CDR3 sequences, roughly an eighth of them present only once. Sequencing was performed on PBMCs. The source of these receptors is a human donor in good health (CMV status not recorded). Some clones in this sample may be carry-over from other donors' samples.

This rearrangement joins TRBV7-9 to TRBJ1-1; the D gene is possibly TRBD1 (5 bases). The V end lost 6 bases, the J end lost 0 bases, and 14 bases lay between the germline ends. Germline CDR1 reads SEHNR; CDR2 reads FQNEAQ (reference sequence). The CDR3 length is 15 residues. The DNA of the CDR3 is TGTGCCAGCAGTTCGTGGGGGGTGATGAACACTGAAGCTTTCTTT. This sequence encodes CASSSWGVMNTEAFF.

This clonotype was picked up a small number of times. The chain couples TRBV3-1 to TRBJ2-7; 8 bases map to TRBD1. The V and J ends lost 3 bases and 3 bases, in that order; junction bases with no gene match: 4. The germline V gene has CDR1 LGHDT and CDR2 YNNKEL (reference sequence). The CDR3 contains 14 residues. Here the CDR3 DNA reads TGTGCCAGCAGCCACGGGACAGGCGACTACGAGCAGTACTTC. Encoded protein: CASSHGTGDYEQYF.

The V gene is TRBV10-3, the J gene TRBJ1-5; the match to TRBD1 covers 9 bases. Germline-derived CDR1 and CDR2 are ENHRY and SYGVKD. Trimming at V came to 6 bases and at J to 4 bases, leaving 1 base not matched to a gene. This CDR3 region has 13 residues. The CDR3 nucleotides read TGTGCCATCAGGGGGACAGGGAATCAGCCCCAGCATTTT. Translating it yields CAIRGTGNQPQHF.

A few counts support this clonotype. The rearrangement uses TRBV5-5 and TRBJ1-2; 8 bases line up with TRBD1. Germline-derived CDR1 and CDR2 are SGHKS and YYEKEE (reference sequence). The V gene end was trimmed by 4 bases and the J gene end by 4 bases; junction bases not matched to a gene: 9. The CDR3 has 15 amino acids. The CDR3: CASSPRQGMGYGYTF. As DNA, the CDR3 is TGTGCCAGCAGCCCCCGACAGGGGATGGGCTATGGCTACACCTTC.

The chain joins TRBV3-1 to TRBJ2-4; 10 nucleotides agree with TRBD1. This CDR3 is 15 amino acids long. CDR1 and CDR2 (germline): LGHDT, YNNKEL (reference sequence). V lost 1 base and J lost 7; bases outside the gene matches: 4. The CDR3 coding sequence is TGTGCCAGCAGCCAAGTAGTGGACAGGGGGAACATTCAGTACTTC. Its translation: CASSQVVDRGNIQYF. The full variable domain, its missing parts supplied by reference TRBV3-1 and TRBJ2-4, is DTAVSQTPKYLVTQMGNDKSIKCEQNLGHDTMYWYKQDSKKFLKIMFSYNNKELIINETVPNRFSPKSPDKAHLNLHINSLELGDSAVYFCASSQVVDRGNIQYFGAGTRLSVL.

This clonotype was recorded many times. This chain links TRBV7-9 with TRBJ2-7; D tentatively fits TRBD1 or TRBD2 (5 bases each). CDR3 size: 16 residues. The V and J ends lost 5 bases and 2 bases respectively, with 19 bases between them. Per germline, CDR1 SEHNR and CDR2 FQNEAQ (reference sequence). Written as DNA, the CDR3 is TGTGCCAGCAGCCCATTTGGGGGAGACCGGGCCTACGAGCAGTACTTC. As protein: CASSPFGGDRAYEQYF. The entire variable domain, with the rest obtained from reference TRBV7-9 and TRBJ2-7, is as follows: DTGVSQNPRHKITKRGQNVTFRCDPISEHNRLYWYRQTLGQGPEFLTYFQNEAQLEKSRLLSDRFSAERPKGSFSTLEIQRTEQGDSAMYLCASSPFGGDRAYEQYFGPGTRLTVT.

This clonotype came up many times. This chain links TRBV7-8 with TRBJ1-2; TRBD1 aligns across 7 bases. Germline V CDR1 and CDR2: SGHVS, FQNEAQ. Trimming took 5 bases from V and 7 from J; bases not matched to a gene: 13. The CDR3 sequence is 15 residues long. The CDR3 here is CASSSQERRDSGYTF. For the CDR3, the DNA is TGTGCCAGCAGCAGTCAAGAACGCCGGGACAGTGGCTACACCTTC.

The gene calls are TRBV28 and TRBJ1-4; D is possibly TRBD1 (5 bases). Per germline, CDR1 MDHEN and CDR2 SYDVKM. The V end was cut by 6 bases, the J end by 4 bases, with 9 bases between. This CDR3 is built from 13 residues. DNA of the CDR3: TGTGCCAGCAGCTCAGGGTTTAATGAAAAACTGTTTTTT. Residues: CASSSGFNEKLFF.

The J gene is TRBJ1-5, the V gene TRBV5-8; tentatively, D is TRBD1 (6 bases). Between the trimmed V and J ends, which lost 4 bases and 3 bases, there was a span of 14 bases. The germline V gene has CDR1 SGHTS and CDR2 YDEGEE. The CDR3 has 15 residues. DNA for the CDR3: TGTGCCAGCAGCCCCCGGGGGGGCGACAATCAGCCCCAGCATTTT. It codes for CASSPRGGDNQPQHF. Drawing the rest from reference TRBV5-8 and TRBJ1-5, the complete variable domain is EAGVTQSPTHLIKTRGQQATLRCSPISGHTSVYWYQQALGLGLQFLLWYDEGEERNRGNFPPRFSGRQFPNYSSELNVNALELEDSALYLCASSPRGGDNQPQHFGDGTRLSIL.

In this sample, this clonotype turned up a few times. The CDR3 here is CSGRDSAYEQYF. The CDR3 coding sequence is TGCAGTGGAAGGGACAGCGCCTACGAGCAGTACTTC. This chain connects TRBV20-1 to TRBJ2-7, with TRBD1 identical over 7 bases. The trim removed 7 bases at V and 2 bases at J, leaving 5 bases unmatched. Germline lookup yields CDR1 DFQATT and CDR2 SNEGSKA (reference sequence). This CDR3 comprises 12 residues.

This clonotype was picked up a small number of times. V is TRBV19 and J is TRBJ1-1; D gene unclear. Germline CDR1 reads LNHDA; CDR2 reads SQIVND (reference sequence). The CDR3 is 13 amino acids. V lost 7 bases, J lost 1 base, and 10 bases lay in between. CDR3 nucleotides: TGTGCCAGTATGATCCACCCGAACACTGAAGCTTTCTTT. Its protein is CASMIHPNTEAFF.

This clonotype was picked up many times. The chain combines TRBV6-1 with TRBJ2-1; a weak D match, TRBD2 (6 bases). Germline assignment: CDR1 MNHNS and CDR2 SASEGT. The germline V and J ends were trimmed by 3 bases and 6 bases, with 9 bases remaining between them. The CDR3 length is 13 residues. CDR3 DNA sequence: TGTGCCAGCAGTGAGTCCGGGGGCAATGAGCAGTTCTTC. Residues: CASSESGGNEQFF.

This clonotype has a count of ten or more. This chain links TRBV6-1 with TRBJ1-5; a possible D gene is TRBD1 (5 bases). V lost 5 bases, J lost 6 bases, and 14 bases lay in between. Germline V gene sequence: CDR1 MNHNS, CDR2 SASEGT. The CDR3 has 14 amino acids. The CDR3 here is CASSPRGGFQPQHF. CDR3 nucleotides: TGTGCCAGCAGTCCCCGCGGGGGATTTCAGCCCCAGCATTTT.

This clonotype was seen at least ten times. The chain recombines TRBV7-2 with TRBJ1-1; 11 bases are shared with TRBD1. The CDR3 spans 13 residues. Trimming cost V 9 bases and J 5 bases; bases outside gene matches: 5. CDR1 is SGHTA, CDR2 FQGNSA, per germline. CDR3 protein: CASRGQGETEAFF. The CDR3 coding sequence is TGTGCCAGTAGGGGACAGGGGGAGACTGAAGCTTTCTTT.

The table lists this clonotype with a few counts. The V and J genes are TRBV14 and TRBJ1-2; no definite D call. V lost 2 bases, J lost 5 bases, and 12 bases lay in between. Germline V lookup: CDR1 SGHDN, CDR2 FVKESK. This CDR3 contains 14 residues. CDR3 protein: CASSQLGIGYGYTF. The CDR3, as DNA: TGTGCCAGCAGCCAACTGGGAATTGGATATGGCTACACCTTC.

The chain is built from TRBV25-1 and TRBJ1-4; D is unclear. Looked up from germline, CDR1 is MGHDK and CDR2 is SYGVNS. The CDR3 is made up of 11 amino acids. V lost 2 bases and J lost 11, with 6 bases in between. CDR3 in amino acids: CASSEVSKLFF. CDR3 coding DNA: TGTGCCAGCAGTGAAGTGTCCAAACTGTTTTTT.

This clonotype was observed many times. The chain is built from TRBV12-3 or TRBV12-4 and TRBJ1-1, with TRBD1 matching 8 bases. The CDR3 loop spans 16 amino acids. The junction had 9 bases not matched to a gene; V was cut back by 5 bases and J by 1 base. The CDR3 loop is CASSRYRGLSNTEAFF. CDR3 nucleotides: TGTGCCAGCAGTCGATACAGGGGGTTGTCGAACACTGAAGCTTTCTTT.

This clonotype was detected ten times or more. The chain combines TRBV10-3 with TRBJ2-7; 8 positions match TRBD1. Germline V gene data show CDR1 as ENHRY and CDR2 as SYGVKD. The V and J ends lost 3 bases and 1 base, in that order; junction bases with no gene match: 8. This CDR3 is built from 16 residues. The CDR3 bases are TGTGCCATCAGTGATCAGGGGGCTCCAGGGTCCTACGAGCAGTACTTC. Protein product: CAISDQGAPGSYEQYF.

A remark on this clonotype: The CDR3 ends on some other residue instead of the conserved phenylalanine or tryptophan, so this is likely a read error. No DNA is shown, since the ends of the CDR3 on it are uncertain; the CDR3 is the one TCRdb lists. The chain links TRBV19 to TRBJ2-1. Looked up from germline, CDR1 is LNHDA and CDR2 is SQIVND (reference sequence). Both ends counted, the CDR3 spans 16 residues. The CDR3 spells CASSMKIGRAYNEKLL.

There are many counts of this clonotype. The J gene is TRBJ2-1, the V gene TRBV7-2; D unresolved. Germline assignment: CDR1 SGHTA and CDR2 FQGNSA. With 5 bases removed from V and 0 bases from J, the gap between germline ends came to 8 bases. CDR3 length: 14 residues. The DNA of the CDR3 is TGTGCCAGCAGCAAGCTGCCCTCCTACAATGAGCAGTTCTTC. Translation: CASSKLPSYNEQFF.

This chain joins TRBV6-2 or TRBV6-3 and TRBJ1-5; D not certain. The CDR3 is 15 amino acids. V was shortened by 2 bases and J by 0 bases, with 8 bases between the two germline ends. Germline assignment: CDR1 MNHEY and CDR2 SVGEGT. CDR3 sequence reads: CASSYLAYSNQPQHF. The CDR3 DNA follows: TGTGCCAGCAGTTACCTGGCCTATAGCAATCAGCCCCAGCATTTT.

This clonotype was seen ten or more times. The chain combines TRBV28 with TRBJ1-5, with D tentatively TRBD1 (6 bases). Germline V gene data show CDR1 as MDHEN and CDR2 as SYDVKM. Between the trimmed V and J ends, which lost 7 bases and 6 bases, there was a span of 10 bases. The CDR3 covers 12 residues. The CDR3 sequence is CASMTGLQPQHF. CDR3 nucleotide sequence: TGTGCCAGCATGACAGGCCTTCAGCCCCAGCATTTT.

This clonotype was counted once. The genes are TRBV2 and TRBJ2-7, with 7 bases identical to TRBD2. Germline assignment: CDR1 SNHLY and CDR2 FYNNEI. J lost 0 bases, V lost 5 bases, and 4 bases had no gene match. This CDR3 comprises 14 residues. The CDR3 nucleotides are TGTGCCAGCAGTAGCGGGACCTACTCCTACGAGCAGTACTTC. Its protein is CASSSGTYSYEQYF.

This clonotype occurred a few times. The chain uses TRBV5-4 and TRBJ1-2; D is unclear. CDR1 and CDR2 from the germline V gene are SGHNT and YYREEE (reference sequence). CDR3 size: 14 residues. Between the trimmed V and J ends, which lost 0 bases and 4 bases, there was a span of 10 bases. The CDR3 protein is CASSLEPPSYGYTF. CDR3 nucleotide sequence: TGTGCCAGCAGCTTGGAGCCACCATCCTATGGCTACACCTTC.

This clonotype has ten or more counts. The chain employs TRBV7-2 and TRBJ2-5; 11 bases match TRBD2. Germline CDR1 and CDR2: SGHTA and FQGNSA. The V and J ends lost 4 bases and 0 bases, in that order; junction bases with no gene match: 13. The CDR3 spans 19 residues. The CDR3 reads CASSSLAGGSYGYQETQYF. For the CDR3, the DNA is TGTGCCAGCAGCTCTCTAGCGGGAGGCAGTTACGGGTACCAAGAGACCCAGTACTTC.

This clonotype was observed a few times. The chain recombines TRBV10-3 with TRBJ2-7; tentatively, D is TRBD2 (6 bases). This CDR3 is 16 amino acids long. Looked up from germline, CDR1 is ENHRY and CDR2 is SYGVKD. V was shortened by 8 bases and J by 2 bases, with 22 bases between the two germline ends. CDR3 amino acids: CAIRGPVGGLTYEQYF. The CDR3 region has the DNA TGTGCCATCCGTGGGCCGGTTGGGGGGTTGACCTACGAGCAGTACTTC.

This clonotype was detected many times. The rearrangement uses TRBV7-2 and TRBJ1-3; D ambiguous. V was cut by 1 base and J by 1 base, with 8 bases left in between. Per the germline V gene, CDR1 is SGHTA and CDR2 is FQGNSA. There are 15 residues in the CDR3. The CDR3 protein is CASSLEAISGNTIYF. As DNA, the CDR3 is TGTGCCAGCAGCTTAGAAGCTATATCTGGAAACACCATATATTTT.

The rearrangement uses TRBV6-6 and TRBJ2-3; 9 bases are a match to TRBD1. In germline, CDR1 is MNHNY, CDR2 SVGAGI (reference sequence). This CDR3 is 16 amino acids long. J was trimmed by 3 bases and V by 2 bases; bases with no gene match: 6. The CDR3 DNA follows: TGTGCCAGCAGTTACCCTACAGGGGGCATTACAGATACGCAGTATTTT. This gives the protein CASSYPTGGITDTQYF.